The rows below give T cell receptor beta chains drawn from one sample of a study of shared clonotypes between healthy human individuals. Repertoires were generated with immunoSEQ multiplex PCR, while TCRdb's copy carries only in-frame clones and drops some. The table shows approximately 470,000 clones, with 81% occurring only once. Material: PBMCs. These receptors were taken from a woman aged 40 to 50 in good health. Some clones in this sample may be carry-over from other donors' samples. CDR3s include the opening cysteine and the closing phenylalanine or tryptophan. A D gene is named only where the DNA matches it firmly. Clone size is stated in some rows and not others, as once, few, many or a class when expanded.

TRBV15	-	TRBJ2-3	TRBD2	CATSRVAGGSTDTQYF	TGTGCCACCAGCAGAGTTGCGGGAGGGAGCACAGATACGCAGTATTTT
TRBV18	-	TRBJ2-5	TRBD2	CASSPGGTWRETQYF	TGTGCCAGCTCCCCGGGGGGGACTTGGCGGGAGACCCAGTACTTC
TRBV10-3	-	TRBJ2-3	TRBD2	CAISESRLAGHTDTQYF	TGTGCCATCAGTGAGTCTAGGCTAGCGGGACACACAGATACGCAGTATTTT
TRBV5-1	-	TRBJ2-2	TRBD1	CASDPTGSILTAGELFF	TGCGCCAGCGATCCGACAGGGAGCATCTTGACGGCCGGGGAGCTGTTTTTT
TRBV28	-	TRBJ1-5	-	CASSLVGQPQHF	TGTGCCAGCAGTTTGGTTGGTCAGCCCCAGCATTTT
TRBV2	many	TRBJ2-7	TRBD2	CASSEMLAGGLGEQYF	TGTGCCAGCAGTGAGATGTTAGCGGGAGGGCTGGGCGAGCAGTACTTC
TRBV28	-	TRBJ2-7	TRBD1	CASSEAGQGQYEQYF	TGTGCCAGCAGCGAGGCGGGACAGGGACAATACGAGCAGTACTTC
TRBV19	-	TRBJ1-1	-	CASKGLRDGDEAFF	TGTGCCAGCAAGGGTCTGAGGGATGGTGATGAAGCTTTCTTT
TRBV9	-	TRBJ2-7	TRBD1	CASSGGTDYEQYF	TGTGCCAGCAGCGGTGGGACAGACTACGAGCAGTACTTC
TRBV6-4	-	TRBJ2-1	-	CASSDGPDNEQFF	TGTGCCAGCAGTGACGGACCCGACAATGAGCAGTTCTTC
TRBV18	-	TRBJ1-2	-	CASSLDRNYGYTF	TGTGCCAGCTCACTAGACAGGAACTATGGCTACACCTTC
TRBV6-4	-	TRBJ2-1	TRBD2	CASSDSAGGLNEQFF	TGTGCCAGCAGTGACTCGGCGGGAGGGCTGAATGAGCAGTTCTTC
TRBV19	-	TRBJ2-1	-	CASSRTGRPDNEQFF	TGTGCCAGTTCCCGAACCGGGCGGCCCGACAATGAGCAGTTCTTC
TRBV7-6	-	TRBJ2-5	-	CASSLPQETQYF	TGTGCCAGCAGCTTACCACAAGAGACCCAGTACTTC
TRBV7-7	-	TRBJ1-2	-	CASSLGLPQSGYGYTF	TGTGCCAGCAGCTTAGGCCTCCCCCAGTCTGGCTATGGCTACACCTTC
TRBV2	few	TRBJ2-1	-	CASSEDYGEQFF	TGTGCCAGCAGTGAGGACTACGGTGAGCAGTTCTTC
TRBV2	-	TRBJ1-5	-	CASSENFQYQPQHF	TGTGCCAGCAGTGAGAATTTCCAGTATCAGCCCCAGCATTTT
TRBV28	many	TRBJ1-3	TRBD1	CASKTTPGQGFSGNTIYF	TGTGCCAGCAAGACAACCCCGGGACAGGGTTTCTCTGGAAACACCATATATTTT
TRBV4-2	-	TRBJ2-1	-	CASSQDVSGYNEQFF	TGTGCCAGCAGCCAAGATGTAAGCGGGTACAATGAGCAGTTCTTC
TRBV11-2	-	TRBJ2-1	TRBD2	CASSLDRLAGVDEQFF	TGTGCCAGCAGCTTAGATCGGCTAGCGGGAGTGGATGAGCAGTTCTTC
TRBV30	-	TRBJ1-3	-	CAWSALHGSGNTIYF	TGTGCCTGGAGTGCCCTCCACGGCTCTGGAAACACCATATATTTT
TRBV28	-	TRBJ2-7	TRBD2	CASSLPSGAYEQYF	TGTGCCAGCAGTTTACCTAGCGGGGCCTACGAGCAGTACTTC
TRBV7-3	-	TRBJ2-1	TRBD2	CASSLTGGSGDEQFF	TGTGCCAGCAGCTTAACGGGCGGGAGTGGGGATGAGCAGTTCTTC
TRBV5-1	few	TRBJ2-7	-	CASSFVGGQWNEQYF	TGCGCCAGCAGCTTCGTCGGGGGGCAGTGGAACGAGCAGTACTTC
TRBV9	-	TRBJ2-7	TRBD2	CASSPRGSGSYEQYF	TGTGCCAGCAGCCCCCGCGGGAGCGGTAGCTACGAGCAGTACTTC
TRBV7-2	-	TRBJ2-6	TRBD2	CASRGRVDSGANVLTF	TGTGCCAGCCGAGGGAGGGTCGACTCTGGGGCCAACGTCCTGACTTTC
TRBV18	many	TRBJ1-6	TRBD1	CASSPRTGGHNSPLHF	TGTGCCAGCTCACCGCGGACAGGGGGCCATAATTCACCCCTCCACTTT
TRBV25-1	-	TRBJ2-1	TRBD1	CASRGQGSNEQFF	TGTGCCAGCCGCGGACAGGGCAGCAATGAGCAGTTCTTC
TRBV7-9	many	TRBJ1-4	-	CASSLVGQGNEKLFF	TGTGCCAGCAGCTTAGTAGGGCAGGGGAATGAAAAACTGTTTTTT
TRBV6-1	-	TRBJ2-7	TRBD2	CASSEGGLLAGGWYEQYF	TGTGCCAGCAGTGAAGGGGGCCTCCTAGCGGGAGGGTGGTACGAGCAGTACTTC
TRBV7-2	-	TRBJ1-2	TRBD1	CASSLAPSGTDPYGYTF	TGTGCCAGCAGCTTAGCCCCCTCCGGGACAGATCCCTATGGCTACACCTTC
TRBV5-4	-	TRBJ1-4	TRBD1	CASSPGTDNEKLFF	TGTGCCAGCAGCCCTGGGACAGATAATGAAAAACTGTTTTTT
TRBV28	-	TRBJ2-7	-	CASSPPAYEQYF	TGTGCCAGCAGTCCGCCGGCCTACGAGCAGTACTTC
TRBV7-8	-	TRBJ2-1	-	CASSNRDTYNEQFF	TGTGCCAGCAGCAACAGGGACACCTACAATGAGCAGTTCTTC
TRBV19	-	TRBJ1-3	TRBD1	CASRESPGGTGNTIYF	TGTGCCAGTAGAGAAAGTCCAGGGGGCACTGGAAACACCATATATTTT
TRBV28	-	TRBJ1-1	TRBD1	CASSLWNRGQDTEAFF	TGTGCCAGCAGTTTATGGAACAGGGGGCAGGACACTGAAGCTTTCTTT
TRBV4-2	-	TRBJ2-1	-	CASSQAALAGNEQFF	TGTGCCAGCAGCCAAGCCGCCCTAGCAGGCAATGAGCAGTTCTTC
TRBV9	-	TRBJ2-1	-	CASSPLGRGPYNEQFF	TGTGCCAGCAGCCCCCTGGGGCGGGGCCCCTACAATGAGCAGTTCTTC
TRBV21-1	-	TRBJ1-2	-	CASSKCLSRPRGYGYTF	TGTGCCAGCAGCAAATGTTTGTCGAGACCTAGAGGCTATGGCTACACCTTC